This T cell receptor beta chain was recovered during a study of blood T cells in healthy people across ages. The study's findings and limits: Strong correlation was found linking TCR beta diversity to naive T cell percentage.

With a J-beta primer mix and a sample-barcoded 5' primer, a second PCR ran about 6 to 11 cycles. TCRdb recomputed calls from the 5' RACE reads with MiXCR, one row per CDR3 protein. The repertoire holds around 850,000 distinct CDR3 sequences, with around 36% as singletons. The CDR3 length is 15 residues. Germline V gene data show CDR1 as LGHNT and CDR2 as FRNRAP. V dropped 1 base and J dropped 4; count of bases not matched to a gene: 6. As to this clonotype: Its antigen is not identified.

The sample was blood. The chain links TRBV12-5 to TRBJ1-1; 7 bases fit TRBD1. The TCR sequence derives from a young man in good health. The CDR3 loop reads CASGLAAQGRTEAFF. The CDR3 coding sequence is TGTGCTAGTGGTTTGGCTGCACAGGGGCGCACTGAAGCTTTCTTT.